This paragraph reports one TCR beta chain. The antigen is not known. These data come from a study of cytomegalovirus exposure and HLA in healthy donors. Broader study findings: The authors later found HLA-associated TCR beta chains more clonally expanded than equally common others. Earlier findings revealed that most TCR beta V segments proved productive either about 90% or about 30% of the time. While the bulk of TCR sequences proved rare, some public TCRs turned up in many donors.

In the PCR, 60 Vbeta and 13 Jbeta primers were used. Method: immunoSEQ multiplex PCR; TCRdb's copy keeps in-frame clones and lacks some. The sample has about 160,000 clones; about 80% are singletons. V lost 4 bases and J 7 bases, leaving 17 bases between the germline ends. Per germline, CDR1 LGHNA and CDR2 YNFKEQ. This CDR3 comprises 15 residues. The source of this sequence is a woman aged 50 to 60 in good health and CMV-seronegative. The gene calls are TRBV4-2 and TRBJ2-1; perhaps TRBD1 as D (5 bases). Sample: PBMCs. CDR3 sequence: CASSPRGLSRNEQFF. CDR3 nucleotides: TGTGCCAGCAGCCCTAGGGGTTTGTCGCGGAATGAGCAGTTCTTC.